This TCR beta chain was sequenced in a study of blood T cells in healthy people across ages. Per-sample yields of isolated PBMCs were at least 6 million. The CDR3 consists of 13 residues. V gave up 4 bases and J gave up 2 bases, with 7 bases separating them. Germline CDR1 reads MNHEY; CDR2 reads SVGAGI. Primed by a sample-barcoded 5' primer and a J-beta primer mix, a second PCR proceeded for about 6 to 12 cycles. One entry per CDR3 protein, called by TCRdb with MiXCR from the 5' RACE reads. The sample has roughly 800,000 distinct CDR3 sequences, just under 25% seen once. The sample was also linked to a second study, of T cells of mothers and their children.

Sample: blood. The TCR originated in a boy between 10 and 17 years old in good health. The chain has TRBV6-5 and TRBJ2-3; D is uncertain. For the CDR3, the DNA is TGTGCCAGCAGTTGGACGGTCACAGATACGCAGTATTTT. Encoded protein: CASSWTVTDTQYF.